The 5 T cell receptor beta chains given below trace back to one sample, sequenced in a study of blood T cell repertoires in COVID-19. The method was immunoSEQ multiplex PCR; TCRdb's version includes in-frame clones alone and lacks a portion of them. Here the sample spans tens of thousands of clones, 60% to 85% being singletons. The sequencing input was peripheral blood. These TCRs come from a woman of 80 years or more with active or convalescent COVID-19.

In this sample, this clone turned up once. The CDR3 DNA reads TGTGCCTGGAGTATGACAGGGGCAGGTGGCTACACCTTC. This sequence encodes CAWSMTGAGGYTF. The genes are TRBV30 and TRBJ1-2, with TRBD1 matching 8 bases. The CDR3 spans 13 residues. Germline lookup yields CDR1 GTSNPN and CDR2 SVGIG (reference sequence). V was clipped by 2 bases and J by 7 bases; unmatched bases: 6.

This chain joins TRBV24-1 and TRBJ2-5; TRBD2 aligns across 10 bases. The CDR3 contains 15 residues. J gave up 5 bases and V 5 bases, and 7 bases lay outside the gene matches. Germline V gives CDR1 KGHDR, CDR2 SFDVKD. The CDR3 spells CATSVVLAGDETQYF. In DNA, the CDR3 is TGTGCCACCAGTGTTGTGCTAGCGGGGGATGAGACCCAGTACTTC.

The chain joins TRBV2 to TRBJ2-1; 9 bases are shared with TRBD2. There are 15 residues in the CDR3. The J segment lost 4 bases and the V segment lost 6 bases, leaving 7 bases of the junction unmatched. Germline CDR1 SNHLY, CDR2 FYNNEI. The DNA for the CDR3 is TGTGCCAGCAGGGGAACTAGCGGGCTTTACAATGAGCAGTTCTTC. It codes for CASRGTSGLYNEQFF.

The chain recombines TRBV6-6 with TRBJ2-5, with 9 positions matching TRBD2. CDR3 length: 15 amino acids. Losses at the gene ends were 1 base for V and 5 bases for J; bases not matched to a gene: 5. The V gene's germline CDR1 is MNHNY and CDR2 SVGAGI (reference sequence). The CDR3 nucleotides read TGTGCCAGCAGTTACTTTAGCGGGAGAGGTGAGACCCAGTACTTC. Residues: CASSYFSGRGETQYF.

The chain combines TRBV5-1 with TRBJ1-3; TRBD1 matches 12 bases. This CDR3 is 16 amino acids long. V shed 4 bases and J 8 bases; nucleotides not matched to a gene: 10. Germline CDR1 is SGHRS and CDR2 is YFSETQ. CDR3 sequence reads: CASSNRDRGLRDTIYF. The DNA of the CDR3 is TGCGCCAGCAGCAACCGGGACAGGGGGCTGCGGGACACCATATATTTT.